These 24 T cell receptor beta chains came from one sample sequenced in a study of spatial heterogeneity in lung cancer. Findings and limits, study-wide: Counts that tracked tumor mutation counts were those of expanded intratumoral alpha and beta TCRs.

Their antigens remain unidentified. Time point denoted: sample taken at primary tumor resection. TCRdb re-called the 5' RACE reads with MiXCR, one entry per CDR3 protein. The sample shows over 7,500 distinct CDR3 sequences, roughly 3% of them seen only once. The input for sequencing was lung tumor tissue, taken at surgery. The receptors stem from a male donor with early-stage non-small cell lung cancer.

In this sample, this clonotype turned up a few times. The DNA for the CDR3 is TGCGCCAGCAGCTTGGAACCGGAGGCCAACGTCCTGACTTTC. Residues: CASSLEPEANVLTF. This chain uses TRBV5-1 with TRBJ2-6; D unresolved. CDR3 length: 14 amino acids. Trimming took off 0 bases at V and 6 bases at J, with 7 bases between the two ends. Germline assignment: CDR1 SGHRS and CDR2 YFSETQ.

This clonotype was counted many times. V gene TRBV7-2 combines with J gene TRBJ2-5; D not resolved. V shed 1 base and J shed 5 bases, with 11 bases lying between them. The CDR3 is 14 residues long. Germline V lookup: CDR1 SGHTA, CDR2 FQGNSA. The CDR3 here is CASSLDGGSETQYF. The DNA of the CDR3 is TGTGCCAGCAGCTTAGATGGTGGCTCGGAGACCCAGTACTTC.

This clonotype was found many times. The J gene is TRBJ1-5, the V gene TRBV21-1. TRBV21-1 counts as a pseudogene. CDR3 length: 16 residues. Here the CDR3 reads CASSPAMRASNQPQHF. The CDR3 DNA reads TGTGCCAGCAGCCCAGCGATGAGGGCTAGCAATCAGCCCCAGCATTTT.

This clonotype was observed many times. The CDR3 region is CASSTLAGPTTGELFF. CDR3 bases: TGCGCCAGCAGCACATTAGCGGGGCCTACCACCGGGGAGCTGTTTTTT. The gene calls are TRBV5-1 and TRBJ2-2; 8 bases align to TRBD2. CDR1 and CDR2 (germline): SGHRS, YFSETQ. The CDR3 contains 16 residues. V was clipped by 4 bases and J by 4 bases; unmatched bases: 9.

This clonotype is categorized as medium-sized (0.01 to 0.1%). The chain couples TRBV12-3 or TRBV12-4 to TRBJ2-5; D is unresolved. Trimming pared 0 bases from V and 1 base from J, leaving 3 bases between. The CDR3 is 13 residues long. For the CDR3, the DNA is TGTGCCAGCAGTTTAGCGGCCCAAGAGACCCAGTACTTC. This encodes CASSLAAQETQYF.

This clonotype was seen at least ten times. The rearrangement links TRBV7-2 to TRBJ2-3, with TRBD1 as a possible D gene (6 bases). Trimming took 4 bases from V and 3 from J, leaving 14 bases between them. Germline V gene sequence: CDR1 SGHTA, CDR2 FQGNSA. The CDR3 runs 15 residues. CDR3 nucleotides: TGTGCCAGCAGCTCTCTAGGGGGTTGGACAGATACGCAGTATTTT. It encodes CASSSLGGWTDTQYF.

This clonotype was counted only a few times. The V and J genes are TRBV20-1 and TRBJ2-3, with 10 bases aligning to TRBD2. The CDR3 runs 14 residues. The germline CDR1 and CDR2 sequences are DFQATT and SNEGSKA (reference sequence). The V and J ends lost 5 bases and 1 base, in that order; junction bases with no gene match: 3. The CDR3 nucleotides are TGCAGTGCTTCCCTAGCGGGGGGCACAGATACGCAGTATTTT. This translates into CSASLAGGTDTQYF.

The sample holds many counts of this clonotype. This sequence joins TRBV2 and TRBJ1-1; no definite D call. Between the trimmed V and J ends, which lost 0 bases and 1 base, there was a span of 9 bases. Germline V lookup: CDR1 SNHLY, CDR2 FYNNEI. The CDR3 has 15 amino acids. The CDR3: CASSEARTANTEAFF. The CDR3 nucleotides read TGTGCCAGCAGTGAAGCGAGGACGGCGAACACTGAAGCTTTCTTT.

This clonotype was counted at least ten times. The chain combines TRBV6-5 with TRBJ1-1, with TRBD1 as a possible D gene (5 bases). Trimming shortened V by 3 bases and J by 4 bases, and 15 bases separated the two germline ends. This CDR3 contains 15 residues. CDR1 MNHEY and CDR2 SVGAGI come from the germline V gene. The CDR3 loop is CASSYNRRGGTEAFF. The CDR3 bases are TGTGCCAGCAGTTATAATCGAAGGGGAGGCACTGAAGCTTTCTTT.

In this sample, this clonotype turned up many times. The V call is TRBV12-3 or TRBV12-4, the J call TRBJ2-4, with TRBD1 matching 9 bases. J was trimmed by 8 bases and V by 4 bases; bases with no gene match: 3. The length of the CDR3 is 13 residues. The CDR3 DNA follows: TGTGCCAGCAGTTCATGGGACAGGGACATTCAGTACTTC. Translated: CASSSWDRDIQYF.

By share, this clonotype ranks as medium-sized (0.01 to 0.1%). This chain links TRBV20-1 with TRBJ1-2; D is uncertain. This CDR3 has 14 residues. V shed 3 bases and J shed 4 bases, with 15 bases lying between them. Germline loops: CDR1 DFQATT, CDR2 SNEGSKA (reference sequence). The CDR3 loop reads CSASDAGRIYGYTF. CDR3 DNA sequence: TGCAGTGCTAGTGACGCGGGGAGGATCTATGGCTACACCTTC.

This clonotype has at least ten counts. The chain employs TRBV28 and TRBJ2-1; D perhaps matches TRBD1 (5 bases). The CDR3 has 13 amino acids. Germline CDR1 MDHEN, CDR2 SYDVKM. V was shortened by 10 bases and J by 6 bases, with 16 bases between the two germline ends. In DNA, the CDR3 is TGTGCCATTTTAGTCACAGGTTCCAATGAGCAGTTCTTC. Translated: CAILVTGSNEQFF.

This clonotype was detected ten times or more. This chain links TRBV27 with TRBJ2-7; D is ambiguous. This CDR3 is 18 amino acids long. The V end lost 3 bases, the J end lost 1 base, and 22 bases lay between the germline ends. Germline CDR1 reads MNHEY; CDR2 reads SMNVEV (reference sequence). The CDR3 DNA follows: TGTGCCAGCAGTTTTTCGTTTGTTGGCGGAGCCTCTTCCTACGAGCAGTACTTC. Protein sequence: CASSFSFVGGASSYEQYF.

Many counts were recorded for this clonotype. The J gene is TRBJ1-5, the V gene TRBV20-1; TRBD1 agrees at 7 bases. The CDR3 loop spans 14 amino acids. The germline CDR1 and CDR2 sequences are DFQATT and SNEGSKA (reference sequence). Losses at the gene ends were 4 bases for V and 3 bases for J; bases not matched to a gene: 6. CDR3 nucleotides: TGCAGTGCTACTCAGGGGGGACTCAATCAGCCCCAGCATTTT. This gives the protein CSATQGGLNQPQHF.

This clonotype is labeled medium-sized (0.01 to 0.1%). This chain uses TRBV12-3 or TRBV12-4 with TRBJ1-1, with D possibly matching TRBD1 (5 bases). Trimming stripped 2 bases from V and 4 bases from J, with 8 bases between. The CDR3 totals 13 residues. The CDR3 sequence is CASSLYGGTEAFF. DNA of the CDR3: TGTGCCAGCAGTTTATACGGGGGCACTGAAGCTTTCTTT.

Ten or more counts support this clonotype. V is TRBV11-2 and J is TRBJ2-5, with 15 bases matching TRBD2. With V trimmed by 6 bases and J by 0 bases, 8 bases remained unmatched. The CDR3 runs to 18 residues. Germline lookup yields CDR1 SGHAT and CDR2 FQNNGV. In DNA form, the CDR3 reads TGTGCCAGCAGTCCCCGGACTAGCGGGGGGGTATACCAAGAGACCCAGTACTTC. It is translated as CASSPRTSGGVYQETQYF.

V is TRBV20-1 and J is TRBJ2-5, with 8 bases lining up with TRBD2. Per the germline V gene, CDR1 is DFQATT and CDR2 is SNEGSKA (reference sequence). The CDR3 spans 14 residues. V gave up 3 bases and J gave up 2 bases; unmatched junction bases: 5. CDR3 nucleotides: TGCAGTGCTAGTCCCCGGGGGGGGCAAGAGACCCAGTACTTC. This sequence encodes CSASPRGGQETQYF.

There are many counts of this clonotype. The chain links TRBV12-3 or TRBV12-4 to TRBJ1-4; D uncertain. This CDR3 region has 13 residues. Trimming took 2 bases from V and 2 from J, leaving 3 bases between them. The CDR3 protein is CASSLQTNEKLFF. Written as DNA, the CDR3 is TGTGCCAGCAGTTTACAGACTAATGAAAAACTGTTTTTT.

The table lists this clonotype with many counts. This chain joins TRBV28 and TRBJ2-5; the D gene is possibly TRBD2 (5 bases). Between the trimmed V and J ends, which lost 9 bases and 5 bases, there was a span of 19 bases. CDR1 and CDR2 from the germline V gene are MDHEN and SYDVKM. This CDR3 region has 14 residues. The CDR3 reads CASWERLAAETQYF. CDR3 DNA sequence: TGTGCCAGTTGGGAGCGGTTAGCAGCCGAGACCCAGTACTTC.

The chain joins TRBV28 to TRBJ2-7, with a weak D call TRBD2 (7 bases). This CDR3 is 14 amino acids long. V lost 2 bases, J lost 7 bases, and 15 bases lay in between. Germline V gene data show CDR1 as MDHEN and CDR2 as SYDVKM. The CDR3 loop is CASSLSGGAGEQYF. The CDR3 DNA is TGTGCCAGCAGTTTAAGTGGGGGGGCAGGGGAGCAGTACTTC.

This clonotype is judged medium-sized. The V and J genes are TRBV7-6 and TRBJ1-2; 9 nucleotides agree with TRBD1. Germline CDR1 SGHVS, CDR2 FNYEAQ. With V trimmed by 7 bases and J by 4 bases, 13 bases remained unmatched. CDR3 length: 16 residues. The CDR3 region is CASTGPLGQGPYGYTF. CDR3 DNA sequence: TGTGCCAGCACCGGACCCCTCGGACAGGGGCCCTATGGCTACACCTTC. The full variable domain, with the rest looked up from reference TRBV7-6 and TRBJ1-2, is GAGVSQSPRYKVTKRGQDVALRCDPISGHVSLYWYRQALGQGPEFLTYFNYEAQQDKSGLPNDRFSAERPEGSISTLTIQRTEQRDSAMYRCASTGPLGQGPYGYTFGSGTRLTVV.

This clonotype has at least ten counts. This sequence joins TRBV15 and TRBJ2-7; TRBD2 is a possible D gene (6 bases). In germline, CDR1 is LNHNV, CDR2 YYDKDF (reference sequence). V gave up 1 base and J gave up 2 bases, with 9 bases separating them. This CDR3 contains 14 residues. The CDR3 DNA sequence: TGTGCCACCAGCAGAGCCCGGGGGACCTACGAGCAGTACTTC. Translation gives CATSRARGTYEQYF.

The chain couples TRBV6-5 to TRBJ1-1; D is uncertain. The CDR3 runs to 13 residues. Trimming removed 5 bases at V and 2 bases at J, with 9 bases between. Germline V gene sequence: CDR1 MNHEY, CDR2 SVGAGI. CDR3 region: CASSDPINTEAFF. In DNA, the CDR3 is TGTGCCAGCAGTGACCCCATCAACACTGAAGCTTTCTTT.

This clonotype has ten or more counts. The rearrangement links TRBV28 to TRBJ1-5; D possibly corresponds to TRBD1 (5 bases). The CDR3 loop spans 13 amino acids. V was pared by 8 bases and J by 8 bases, with 16 bases between. Germline values: CDR1 MDHEN, CDR2 SYDVKM. CDR3 sequence (DNA): TGTGCCAGCGGGACTGCAGGGAGGGAGCCCCAGCATTTT. Its protein product is CASGTAGREPQHF.